The 15 T cell receptor beta chains presented below share a single source sample, sequenced in a study of CD8 T cells in Susac syndrome (dated by TCRdb to the late 2010s). Library preparation employed the immunoSEQ multiplex PCR assay. RNA was extracted using the RNeasy kit, and roughly 0.45 to 1 ug of the RNA was reverse transcribed with random hexamers. TCRdb handled the public reads itself, with Q25 trimming in fastp and clone calling in MiXCR, and kept productive beta chains. Identical CDR3 protein sequences are pooled into one entry, listed with their most common genes and DNA. Present in this sample are over 95,000 distinct CDR3 sequences, approximately 91% of which were seen just once. The ten largest make up less than 0.15% of the sample. Sequencing input: CD4+ T cells from PBMCs. These receptors came from a human donor in good health.

J is TRBJ1-1 and V is TRBV29-1; 8 bases align to TRBD1. Per germline, CDR1 SQVTM and CDR2 ANQGSEA. Trimming at V came to 4 bases and at J to 3 bases, leaving 4 bases not matched to a gene. The CDR3 is 13 amino acids. The chain's CDR3 is CSVGTGQYTEAFF. For the CDR3, the DNA is TGCAGCGTTGGGACAGGGCAGTACACTGAAGCTTTCTTT. Together with reference TRBV29-1 and TRBJ1-1, the CDR3 gives the full variable domain: SAVISQKPSRDICQRGTSLTIQCQVDSQVTMMFWYRQQPGQSLTLIATANQGSEATYESGFVIDKFPISRPNLTFSTLTVSNMSPEDSSIYLCSVGTGQYTEAFFGQGTRLTVV.

The rearrangement joins TRBV19 to TRBJ1-2; D is unresolved. The V and J ends lost 7 bases and 1 base respectively, with 16 bases between them. The CDR3 contains 15 residues. Germline CDR1 reads LNHDA; CDR2 reads SQIVND (reference sequence). Here the CDR3 reads CASIDIDGFNYGYTF. CDR3 nucleotide sequence: TGTGCCAGTATCGATATTGACGGCTTTAACTATGGCTACACCTTC.

The rearrangement links TRBV20-1 to TRBJ1-1, with D possibly matching TRBD1 (5 bases). This CDR3 is built from 13 residues. V lost 8 bases and J lost 0, with 13 bases in between. Germline CDR1 is DFQATT and CDR2 is SNEGSKA (reference sequence). The CDR3 loop is CSHLGTVNTEAFF. For the CDR3, the DNA is TGCAGTCACCTCGGGACGGTGAACACTGAAGCTTTCTTT.

The chain couples TRBV11-2 to TRBJ2-5, with unresolved D. The CDR3 runs to 12 residues. Germline V gene lookup returns CDR1 SGHAT and CDR2 FQNNGV. Trimming stripped 3 bases from V and 2 bases from J, with 4 bases between. In DNA form, the CDR3 reads TGTGCCAGCAGCTTGGATCAAGAGACCCAGTACTTC. Translating gives CASSLDQETQYF.

This clonotype came up a few times. The genes are TRBV19 and TRBJ2-3; D is unclear. Germline CDR1 is LNHDA and CDR2 is SQIVND (reference sequence). The CDR3 consists of 12 residues. The V end was cut by 6 bases, the J end by 2 bases, with 6 bases between. CDR3 in amino acids: CASSRTTDTQYF. The CDR3 region has the DNA TGTGCCAGTAGCAGGACCACAGATACGCAGTATTTT.

This chain connects TRBV18 to TRBJ2-5, with no clear D. Germline CDR1 and CDR2: KGHSH and LQKENI. The CDR3 has 14 amino acids. Trimming stripped 0 bases from V and 4 bases from J, with 9 bases between. CDR3 sequence reads: CASSPPHLRETQYF. Here the CDR3 DNA reads TGTGCCAGCTCACCACCACACCTCCGAGAGACCCAGTACTTC.

The rearrangement links TRBV7-3 to TRBJ1-6, with no clear D. Trimming stripped 0 bases from V and 3 bases from J, with 15 bases between. CDR3 length: 18 amino acids. Germline assignment: CDR1 SGHTA and CDR2 FQGTGA. The CDR3 coding sequence is TGTGCCAGCAGCTTAACGTGGCAGCAAGAATACTATAATTCACCCCTCCACTTT. Amino acid sequence: CASSLTWQQEYYNSPLHF.

CDR3 protein: CASSLDPLTVMNTEAFF. CDR3 DNA sequence: TGTGCCAGCAGCTTAGACCCCCTAACCGTTATGAACACTGAAGCTTTCTTT. This sequence joins TRBV7-2 and TRBJ1-1; D is ambiguous. The length of the CDR3 is 17 residues. V lost 1 base and J lost 0, with 15 bases in between. Germline CDR1 is SGHTA and CDR2 is FQGNSA.

Only a few counts were recorded for this clonotype. CDR3 DNA sequence: TGCAGTGCGGGACTAGCGGCTACCTACGAGCAGTACTTC. This encodes CSAGLAATYEQYF. The gene calls are TRBV20-1 and TRBJ2-7; 11 nucleotides agree with TRBD2. V was pared by 6 bases and J by 2 bases, with 3 bases of the junction left unmatched. The CDR3 contains 13 residues. Germline V lookup: CDR1 DFQATT, CDR2 SNEGSKA (reference sequence).

The genes are TRBV10-3 and TRBJ2-7, with D perhaps TRBD2 (5 bases). The CDR3 is 12 amino acids. CDR1 is ENHRY and CDR2 is SYGVKD in the germline V gene. V was trimmed by 4 bases and J by 4 bases, leaving 8 bases between them. The CDR3 reads CAISGAGYEQYF. Written as DNA, the CDR3 is TGTGCCATCAGTGGGGCGGGTTACGAGCAGTACTTC.

This rearrangement joins TRBV12-3 or TRBV12-4 to TRBJ2-1, with 12 bases matching TRBD2. J was trimmed by 9 bases and V by 6 bases; bases with no gene match: 9. The length of the CDR3 is 15 residues. The CDR3 bases are TGTGCCAGCAGAGCTAGCGGGAGGGCCCTAGGTGAGCAGTTCTTC. Translated, it gives CASRASGRALGEQFF.

V and J are TRBV6-2 or TRBV6-3 and TRBJ1-6; 10 nucleotides align to TRBD1. With V trimmed by 4 bases and J by 7 bases, 7 bases remained unmatched. The CDR3 has 16 residues. Looked up from germline, CDR1 is MNHEY and CDR2 is SVGEGT. CDR3 sequence (DNA): TGTGCCAGCAGTTCACTCGGACAGGGGGAGAATTCACCCCTCCACTTT. It encodes CASSSLGQGENSPLHF.

The rearrangement joins TRBV19 to TRBJ1-5; maybe TRBD1 (5 bases). Germline V gene lookup returns CDR1 LNHDA and CDR2 SQIVND (reference sequence). Trimming removed 6 bases at V and 4 bases at J, with 16 bases between. This CDR3 is 15 amino acids long. Here the CDR3 DNA reads TGTGCCAGTAGACGCGGGACGGCGAGTAATCAGCCCCAGCATTTT. Protein sequence: CASRRGTASNQPQHF.

The chain joins TRBV7-9 to TRBJ2-7; 7 nucleotides align to TRBD1. The CDR3 has 14 amino acids. Trimming at V came to 5 bases and at J to 3 bases, leaving 7 bases not matched to a gene. CDR1 and CDR2 from the germline V gene are SEHNR and FQNEAQ (reference sequence). DNA for the CDR3: TGTGCCAGCAGCCAGATCGGACAGGACTACGAGCAGTACTTC. Amino acid sequence: CASSQIGQDYEQYF.

This chain joins TRBV20-1 and TRBJ2-1; 10 positions agree with TRBD2. J lost 8 bases, V lost 0 bases, and 13 bases had no gene match. This CDR3 region has 17 residues. Germline V lookup: CDR1 DFQATT, CDR2 SNEGSKA (reference sequence). CDR3 in amino acids: CSARDTSGTSIGHEQFF. CDR3 in DNA: TGCAGTGCTAGAGATACTAGCGGGACGTCAATCGGGCATGAGCAGTTCTTC.